The sequence of this TCR beta chain was determined in a study of blood T cell repertoires in COVID-19. For the study at large: Both acute and convalescent COVID-19 samples were obtained from the United States, Italy and Spain.

Trimming removed 0 bases from V and 6 bases from J; junction bases left unmatched: 5. Looked up from germline, CDR1 is SGHRS and CDR2 is YFSETQ. This CDR3 is built from 14 residues. In the original workflow: Quantification of nucleated cells was approximated via reference gene primer amplification. The protocol was immunoSEQ multiplex PCR, while the TCRdb copy is restricted to in-frame clones and leaves out a portion. The V and J calls and the clone size are those of that table, but D and trimming were determined from the DNA. The sample carries about 140,000 clones, under 85% recorded once. The specimen sequenced was peripheral blood. The clonotype originates from a human donor in a cohort sampled during active COVID-19. V is TRBV5-1 and J is TRBJ1-2, with 7 positions matching TRBD1. CDR3 loop: CASSLAQGVDGYTF. CDR3 bases: TGCGCCAGCAGCTTGGCGCAGGGGGTCGATGGCTACACCTTC.